What follows are 4 T cell receptor beta chains derived from one specimen sequenced in a study of blood T cell repertoires in COVID-19. The data were produced by immunoSEQ multiplex PCR, yet TCRdb's version contains in-frame clones alone and is incomplete. The table includes fewer than 85,000 clones, over 60% detected once. Sequencing was done on a sample of peripheral blood. The receptors were sampled from a woman older than 75 with active or convalescent COVID-19.

The chain joins TRBV5-6 to TRBJ1-6; 7 bases are a match to TRBD1. The V gene end was trimmed by 3 bases and the J gene end by 6 bases; junction bases not matched to a gene: 9. There are 16 residues in the CDR3. CDR1 SGHDT and CDR2 YYEEEE come from the germline V gene. CDR3 DNA: TGTGCCAGCAGCTCGTTGAAACAGGGGATTAATTCACCCCTCCACTTT. This sequence encodes CASSSLKQGINSPLHF.

This chain links TRBV30 with TRBJ2-3; perhaps TRBD1 as D (6 bases). V lost 4 bases and J 1 base, leaving 9 bases between the germline ends. CDR3 size: 13 residues. CDR1 is GTSNPN and CDR2 is SVGIG in the germline V gene (reference sequence). The chain's CDR3 is CAWIPGGTDTQYF. In DNA form, the CDR3 reads TGTGCCTGGATCCCAGGGGGCACAGATACGCAGTATTTT.

The J gene is TRBJ1-2, the V gene TRBV7-9; D not resolved. CDR3 length: 15 residues. Germline V CDR1 and CDR2: SEHNR, FQNEAQ (reference sequence). V was trimmed by 6 bases and J by 8 bases, leaving 22 bases between them. The CDR3 sequence is CASSLQPTDLSGYTF. The DNA of the CDR3 is TGTGCCAGCAGTTTACAACCCACGGACTTGTCGGGCTACACCTTC.

The V call is TRBV10-1, the J call TRBJ2-1; 8 bases are shared with TRBD1. CDR3 length: 18 amino acids. Germline V lookup: CDR1 WNHNN, CDR2 SYGVQD (reference sequence). V shed 6 bases, J shed 4 bases, and the junction held 17 bases outside the gene matches. The CDR3 bases are TGCGCCAGCAGCGGGGACAGGATAAAGGGTAGGGCGTACAATGAGCAGTTCTTC. Amino acids: CASSGDRIKGRAYNEQFF.